The 25 T cell receptor beta chains in this list originate from one sample, sequenced in a study of cytomegalovirus exposure and HLA in healthy donors. Use of 60 Vbeta and 13 Jbeta primers characterized the PCR. Sequenced by immunoSEQ multiplex PCR; TCRdb stores in-frame clones only, minus some. Among some 170,000 clones listed, about four fifths were seen once. Sequencing was performed on PBMCs. These TCRs come from a man between 50 and 59 years old in good health and CMV-seropositive.

There are a few counts of this clone. This sequence joins TRBV5-1 and TRBJ2-2, with D unresolved. This CDR3 is built from 16 residues. CDR1 SGHRS and CDR2 YFSETQ come from the germline V gene. V lost 2 bases, J lost 2 bases, and 13 bases lay in between. As DNA, the CDR3 is TGCGCCAGCAGCTTTAGAAACAACAGTAACACCGGGGAGCTGTTTTTT. Its protein is CASSFRNNSNTGELFF.

The sample holds one count of this clone. The chain combines TRBV2 with TRBJ1-6, with D hard to call. The CDR3 runs 15 residues. CDR1 is SNHLY and CDR2 is FYNNEI in the germline V gene. V was shortened by 7 bases and J by 7 bases, with 17 bases between the two germline ends. The DNA of the CDR3 is TGTGCCAGCAAGTTTGGGCAGCGGGAGAATTCACCCCTCCACTTT. Its translation is CASKFGQRENSPLHF.

V and J are TRBV6-5 and TRBJ1-2; 8 bases fit TRBD1. V was pared by 2 bases and J by 3 bases, with 5 bases of the junction left unmatched. Germline V gene data show CDR1 as MNHEY and CDR2 as SVGAGI. The CDR3 is 15 residues long. The DNA for the CDR3 is TGTGCCAGCAGTTACGGACAGGGAGCGGACTATGGCTACACCTTC. It is translated as CASSYGQGADYGYTF.

This clone was recorded a few times. This chain uses TRBV2 with TRBJ2-1, with D maybe TRBD1 (6 bases). V was shortened by 7 bases and J by 7 bases, with 17 bases between the two germline ends. Germline CDR1 reads SNHLY; CDR2 reads FYNNEI. The CDR3 contains 14 residues. CDR3 DNA sequence: TGTGCCAGCACTTCAATGGACAGAAGGAATGAGCAGTTCTTC. It is translated as CASTSMDRRNEQFF.

The chain is built from TRBV6-5 and TRBJ1-5; D ambiguous. This CDR3 has 15 residues. V was cut by 0 bases and J by 4 bases, with 10 bases left in between. Germline V gene data show CDR1 as MNHEY and CDR2 as SVGAGI. The CDR3 reads CASSYSFRLNQPQHF. The CDR3 DNA is TGTGCCAGCAGTTACTCATTCAGATTAAATCAGCCCCAGCATTTT.

The V and J genes are TRBV28 and TRBJ1-2; 9 nucleotides line up with TRBD1. The CDR3 runs 13 residues. With V trimmed by 7 bases and J by 8 bases, 8 bases remained unmatched. Germline assignment: CDR1 MDHEN and CDR2 SYDVKM. In nucleotides, the CDR3 is TGTGCCAGCAACCTAGGACAGGGGTACGGCTACACCTTC. Translation gives CASNLGQGYGYTF.

This chain uses TRBV5-1 with TRBJ2-7, with a weak D call TRBD1 (7 bases). The V gene's germline CDR1 is SGHRS and CDR2 YFSETQ. The length of the CDR3 is 15 residues. V was cut by 0 bases and J by 3 bases, with 13 bases left in between. CDR3 loop: CASSLGSGGHYEQYF. The CDR3 coding sequence is TGCGCCAGCAGCTTGGGTTCAGGGGGGCACTACGAGCAGTACTTC.

The chain has TRBV7-2 and TRBJ1-3; the D gene is possibly TRBD1 (5 bases). Per the germline V gene, CDR1 is SGHTA and CDR2 is FQGNSA. The CDR3 is made up of 17 amino acids. The ends were cut back, 3 bases at V and 0 bases at J, with 15 bases in the middle. This CDR3 is CASSLEIDRHSGNTIYF. The CDR3 DNA reads TGTGCCAGCAGCTTGGAGATCGACAGACACTCTGGAAACACCATATATTTT.

This rearrangement joins TRBV19 to TRBJ1-2; D call uncertain. This CDR3 has 14 amino acids. CDR1 and CDR2 (germline): LNHDA, SQIVND (reference sequence). Trimming left V 3 bases short and J 8 bases short, with 16 bases between. CDR3 loop: CASSINMASGGYTF. The CDR3 coding sequence is TGTGCCAGTAGTATTAACATGGCCTCGGGAGGCTACACCTTC.

In DNA, the CDR3 is TGTGCCAGCAGCTTATTCATGGCCGGGGAAAACACTGAAGCTTTCTTT. Its protein product is CASSLFMAGENTEAFF. V is TRBV7-2 and J is TRBJ1-1; unclear D gene. V lost 2 bases and J lost 2, with 15 bases in between. CDR3 size: 16 residues. Germline V gene data show CDR1 as SGHTA and CDR2 as FQGNSA.

The chain has TRBV9 and TRBJ2-1; 10 positions agree with TRBD1. Trimming removed 3 bases from V and 7 bases from J; junction bases left unmatched: 7. CDR1 is SGDLS and CDR2 is YYNGEE in the germline V gene. CDR3 length: 15 amino acids. CDR3 DNA sequence: TGTGCCAGCAGCGCCCGGGACAGGGGAACGAATGAGCAGTTCTTC. Amino acid sequence: CASSARDRGTNEQFF.

The chain joins TRBV6-5 to TRBJ1-3; D gene unclear. V lost 4 bases and J lost 0, with 7 bases in between. This CDR3 is built from 14 residues. CDR1 MNHEY and CDR2 SVGAGI come from the germline V gene. The CDR3 loop reads CASSSRSSGNTIYF. The CDR3, as DNA: TGTGCCAGCAGTTCACGGAGCTCTGGAAACACCATATATTTT.

This clone was counted once. This sequence joins TRBV11-1 and TRBJ2-3; 12 bases are shared with TRBD2. Germline CDR1 SGHAT, CDR2 FQDESV (reference sequence). V was pared by 5 bases and J by 2 bases, with 5 bases of the junction left unmatched. CDR3 length: 16 amino acids. The CDR3 coding sequence is TGTGCCAGCAGCCCAGGACTAGCGGGGTACACAGATACGCAGTATTTT. Translating it yields CASSPGLAGYTDTQYF.

The gene calls are TRBV28 and TRBJ1-5; no definite D call. The germline V gene encodes CDR1 MDHEN and CDR2 SYDVKM. The CDR3 runs 16 residues. Deletions cut 7 bases from V and 0 bases from J, with 16 bases between. CDR3 DNA: TGTGCCAGCACCGTAACCAAGGGAGATAGCAATCAGCCCCAGCATTTT. The encoded protein is CASTVTKGDSNQPQHF.

This clone showed up just a few times. The chain combines TRBV6-5 with TRBJ2-7; D remains unclear. Germline assignment: CDR1 MNHEY and CDR2 SVGAGI. This CDR3 is built from 13 residues. The V and J ends lost 0 bases and 5 bases respectively, with 8 bases between them. The CDR3 nucleotides read TGTGCCAGCAGTTACTCGAGTAGCAACGAGCAGTACTTC. It codes for CASSYSSSNEQYF.

CDR3 amino acids: CASSLGRDNEKLFF. The DNA of the CDR3 is TGTGCCAGCAGCTTAGGCCGCGATAATGAAAAACTGTTTTTT. This rearrangement joins TRBV7-9 to TRBJ1-4; no clear D gene. The CDR3 runs to 14 residues. Germline loops: CDR1 SEHNR, CDR2 FQNEAQ (reference sequence). V lost 1 base and J lost 4, with 7 bases in between.

The chain carries TRBV7-3 and TRBJ2-1, with D tentatively TRBD1 (6 bases). The CDR3 covers 18 residues. With 0 bases removed from V and 0 bases from J, the gap between germline ends came to 15 bases. CDR1 and CDR2 from the germline V gene are SGHTA and FQGTGA. CDR3 DNA: TGTGCCAGCAGCTTAACGGCGGACAGAACTCCCTCCTACAATGAGCAGTTCTTC. Translation gives CASSLTADRTPSYNEQFF.

The chain carries TRBV28 and TRBJ2-3, with unresolved D. In germline, CDR1 is MDHEN, CDR2 SYDVKM. The V and J ends lost 5 bases and 4 bases respectively, with 7 bases between them. This CDR3 is 12 amino acids long. CDR3 sequence: CASSPGSDTQYF. The CDR3 DNA sequence: TGTGCCAGCAGTCCAGGTTCAGATACGCAGTATTTT.

The chain couples TRBV6-1 to TRBJ2-3, with 13 bases matching TRBD2. Looked up from germline, CDR1 is MNHNS and CDR2 is SASEGT. V dropped 8 bases and J dropped 8; count of bases not matched to a gene: 7. The CDR3 totals 14 residues. CDR3 coding DNA: TGTGCCAGCTCCGGACTAGCGGGAGTAGGTACGCAGTATTTT. Encoded protein: CASSGLAGVGTQYF.

The chain is built from TRBV6-1 and TRBJ1-4; weak D call: TRBD1 (5 bases). The CDR3 runs 15 residues. V was cut by 3 bases and J by 7 bases, with 15 bases left in between. The V gene's germline CDR1 is MNHNS and CDR2 SASEGT. CDR3 in DNA: TGTGCCAGCAGTGACGGGGGTCAAGGGAGTGAAAAACTGTTTTTT. Translation gives CASSDGGQGSEKLFF.

The chain is built from TRBV28 and TRBJ2-7; D possibly corresponds to TRBD1 (5 bases). Trimming took off 7 bases at V and 4 bases at J, with 17 bases between the two ends. The CDR3 is 14 amino acids. Germline values: CDR1 MDHEN, CDR2 SYDVKM. This chain's CDR3 is CASTTWQGRYEQYF. CDR3 DNA: TGTGCCAGCACCACCTGGCAGGGTAGGTACGAGCAGTACTTC.

The rearrangement links TRBV9 to TRBJ2-3; TRBD2 agrees at 11 bases. The CDR3 runs 16 residues. With 3 bases clipped from V and 2 bases from J, the junction kept 5 bases outside the gene matches. The germline V gene encodes CDR1 SGDLS and CDR2 YYNGEE. CDR3 DNA: TGTGCCAGCAGCGCCAGACTAGCGGGGTCCACAGATACGCAGTATTTT. Translation: CASSARLAGSTDTQYF.

The CDR3 nucleotides read TGTGCCATCAGTGAGGGGACACACGAGCAGTACTTC. Translated: CAISEGTHEQYF. This chain joins TRBV10-3 and TRBJ2-7, with D perhaps TRBD1 (6 bases). Germline V gene lookup returns CDR1 ENHRY and CDR2 SYGVKD. V was shortened by 2 bases and J by 5 bases, with 7 bases between the two germline ends. The CDR3 covers 12 residues.

The CDR3 reads CASSPTTGTYGYTF. The CDR3 bases are TGTGCCAGTAGTCCAACGACAGGGACCTATGGCTACACCTTC. This sequence joins TRBV19 and TRBJ1-2; 7 bases match TRBD1. This CDR3 region has 14 residues. Germline-derived CDR1 and CDR2 are LNHDA and SQIVND (reference sequence). The V segment lost 5 bases and the J segment 4 bases; nucleotides outside the gene matches: 7.

The chain uses TRBV6-1 and TRBJ1-1, with a possible D match to TRBD1 (5 bases). Germline V gives CDR1 MNHNS, CDR2 SASEGT. This CDR3 comprises 15 residues. V was shortened by 6 bases and J by 2 bases, with 16 bases between the two germline ends. CDR3 bases: TGTGCCAGCAGGGTCACCGGGACTCTAAACACTGAAGCTTTCTTT. Its protein is CASRVTGTLNTEAFF.